This T cell receptor beta chain was identified in a study of T cell repertoires in cytomegalovirus infection. Study-level results: Pooled public TCR beta family frequency picked out CMV carriers with the relevant HLA. In two of eight donors, the top clonotype was HLA-C-restricted CMV-specific.

TCRdb redid the calling of the reads with MiXCR, one entry per CDR3 protein. The sample carries some 680,000 distinct CDR3 sequences, 35% recorded once. The V gene's germline CDR1 is LNHNV and CDR2 YYDKDF (reference sequence). This CDR3 is 14 amino acids long. J was trimmed by 7 bases and V by 1 base; bases with no gene match: 5. As regards this clonotype: Its antigen is currently unknown.

Input material: PBMCs. The receptor's source is a human donor in good health (CMV status not recorded). Some clones in this sample may be carry-over from other donors' samples. This rearrangement joins TRBV15 to TRBJ1-2; 8 nucleotides align to TRBD1. CDR3 sequence: CATSRAQGAIGYTF. The CDR3 nucleotides read TGTGCCACCAGCAGAGCTCAGGGGGCAATTGGCTACACCTTC.